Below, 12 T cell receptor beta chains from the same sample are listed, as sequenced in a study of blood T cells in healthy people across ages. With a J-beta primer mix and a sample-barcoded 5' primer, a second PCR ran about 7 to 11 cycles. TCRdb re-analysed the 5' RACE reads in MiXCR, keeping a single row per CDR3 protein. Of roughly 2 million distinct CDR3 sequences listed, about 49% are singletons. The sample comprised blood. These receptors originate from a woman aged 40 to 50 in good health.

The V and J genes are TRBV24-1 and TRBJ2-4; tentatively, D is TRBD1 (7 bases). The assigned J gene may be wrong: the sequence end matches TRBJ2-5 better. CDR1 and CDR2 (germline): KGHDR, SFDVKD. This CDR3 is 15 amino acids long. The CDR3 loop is CATAKGRGARETQYF. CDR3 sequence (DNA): TGTGCCACCGCCAAGGGCAGGGGGGCACGGGAGACCCAGTACTTC.

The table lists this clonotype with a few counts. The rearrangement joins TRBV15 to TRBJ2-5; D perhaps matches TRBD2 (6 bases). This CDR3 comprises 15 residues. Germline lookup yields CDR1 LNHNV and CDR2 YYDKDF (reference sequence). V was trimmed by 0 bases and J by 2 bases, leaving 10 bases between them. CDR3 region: CATSRDNGGQETQYF. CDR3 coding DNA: TGTGCCACCAGCAGAGATAACGGGGGTCAAGAGACCCAGTACTTC.

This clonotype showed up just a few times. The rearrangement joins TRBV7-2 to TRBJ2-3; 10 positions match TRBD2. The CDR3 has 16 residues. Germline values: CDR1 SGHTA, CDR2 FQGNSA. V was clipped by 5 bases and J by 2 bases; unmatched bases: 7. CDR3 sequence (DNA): TGTGCCAGCAGCCCTATAGCGGGGGGCCTCACAGATACGCAGTATTTT. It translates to CASSPIAGGLTDTQYF.

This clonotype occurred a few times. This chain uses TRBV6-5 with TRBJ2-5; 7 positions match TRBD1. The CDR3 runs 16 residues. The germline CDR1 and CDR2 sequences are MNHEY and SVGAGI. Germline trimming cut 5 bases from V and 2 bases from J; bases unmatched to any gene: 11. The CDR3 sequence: CASSTGTALGQETQYF. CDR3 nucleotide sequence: TGTGCCAGCAGTACAGGGACAGCCCTTGGGCAAGAGACCCAGTACTTC.

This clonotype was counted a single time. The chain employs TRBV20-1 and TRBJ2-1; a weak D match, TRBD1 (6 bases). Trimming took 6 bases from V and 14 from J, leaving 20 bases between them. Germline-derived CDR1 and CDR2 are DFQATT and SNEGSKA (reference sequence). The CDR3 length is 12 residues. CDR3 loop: CSATGIGRSEFF. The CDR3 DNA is TGCAGTGCCACAGGGATCGGACGCTCGGAGTTCTTC.

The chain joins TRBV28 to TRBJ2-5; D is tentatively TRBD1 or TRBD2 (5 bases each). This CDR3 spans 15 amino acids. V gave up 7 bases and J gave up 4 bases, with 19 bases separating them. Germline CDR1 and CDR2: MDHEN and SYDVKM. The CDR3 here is CASTSVGQRGETQYF. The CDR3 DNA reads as TGTGCCAGCACCTCAGTCGGGCAGAGGGGAGAGACCCAGTACTTC.

CDR3 residues: CSAFSTGIRPEKLFF. The CDR3 DNA follows: TGCAGTGCTTTTTCCACCGGGATCCGTCCTGAAAAACTGTTTTTT. The chain links TRBV20-1 to TRBJ1-4; the D is unclear. Trimming stripped 5 bases from V and 7 bases from J, with 20 bases between. The CDR3 covers 15 residues. Germline V gene sequence: CDR1 DFQATT, CDR2 SNEGSKA (reference sequence).

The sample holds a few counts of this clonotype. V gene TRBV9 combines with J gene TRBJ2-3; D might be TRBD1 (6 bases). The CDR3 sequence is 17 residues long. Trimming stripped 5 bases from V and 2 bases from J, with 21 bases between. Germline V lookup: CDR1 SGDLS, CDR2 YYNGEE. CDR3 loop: CASRGSEGGSHTDTQYF. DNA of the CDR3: TGTGCCAGCAGAGGGAGCGAAGGGGGTAGCCACACAGATACGCAGTATTTT.

The CDR3 loop is CASSLSGRPLSPLHF. CDR3 bases: TGTGCCAGCAGTTTATCGGGACGCCCGCTCTCACCCCTCCACTTT. The J gene is TRBJ1-6, the V gene TRBV27; TRBD1 is a possible D gene (5 bases). Germline CDR1 reads MNHEY; CDR2 reads SMNVEV (reference sequence). The CDR3 sequence is 15 residues long. V lost 0 bases and J 10 bases, leaving 13 bases between the germline ends.

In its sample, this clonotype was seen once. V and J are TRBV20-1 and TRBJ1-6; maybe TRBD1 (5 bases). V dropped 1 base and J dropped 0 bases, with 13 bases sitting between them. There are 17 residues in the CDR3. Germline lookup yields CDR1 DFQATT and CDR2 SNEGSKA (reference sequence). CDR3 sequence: CSARAPGAPSYNSPLHF. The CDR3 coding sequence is TGCAGTGCTAGAGCCCCCGGGGCTCCCTCCTATAATTCACCCCTCCACTTT.

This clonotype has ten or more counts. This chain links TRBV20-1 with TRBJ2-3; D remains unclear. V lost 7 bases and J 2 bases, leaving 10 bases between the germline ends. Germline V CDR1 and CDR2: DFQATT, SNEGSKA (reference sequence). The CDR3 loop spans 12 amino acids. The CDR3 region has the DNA TGCAGTGGAAGACAATCCACAGATACGCAGTATTTT. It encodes CSGRQSTDTQYF.

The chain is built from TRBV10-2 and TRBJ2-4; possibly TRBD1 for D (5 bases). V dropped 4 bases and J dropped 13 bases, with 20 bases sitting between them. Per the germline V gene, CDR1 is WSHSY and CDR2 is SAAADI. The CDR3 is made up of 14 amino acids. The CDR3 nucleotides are TGCGCCAGCAGTGGCGCCAGGGCCAGATTTGGGCAGTACTTC. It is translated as CASSGARARFGQYF.